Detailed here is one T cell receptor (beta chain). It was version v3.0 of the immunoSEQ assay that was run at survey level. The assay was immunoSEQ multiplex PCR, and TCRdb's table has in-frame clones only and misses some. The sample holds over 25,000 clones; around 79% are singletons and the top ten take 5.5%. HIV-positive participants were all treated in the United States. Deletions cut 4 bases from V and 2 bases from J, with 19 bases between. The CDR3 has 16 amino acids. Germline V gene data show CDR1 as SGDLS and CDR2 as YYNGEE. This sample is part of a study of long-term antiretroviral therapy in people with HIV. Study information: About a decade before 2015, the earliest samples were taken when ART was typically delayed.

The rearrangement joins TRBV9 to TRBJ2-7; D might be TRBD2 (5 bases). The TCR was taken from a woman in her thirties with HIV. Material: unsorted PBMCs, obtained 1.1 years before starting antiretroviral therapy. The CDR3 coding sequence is TGTGCCAGCAGCCCAGAGGGCCCCTGGACCCCCTACGAGCAGTACTTC. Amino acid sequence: CASSPEGPWTPYEQYF.